This TCR beta chain was identified during a study of T cells in Graves' hyperthyroidism and ophthalmopathy. Looking at the study overall: Prior to any treatment, at the point of initial diagnosis, peripheral blood was collected.

This CDR3 spans 13 amino acids. CDR1 and CDR2 (germline): LNHDA, SQIVND (reference sequence). V lost 1 base, J lost 7 bases, and 10 bases lay in between. RNA transcripts yielded amplified TCR beta CDR3 regions. Primed by the HTBI set, a first-round RT-PCR was run on the TCR CDR3. Via MiXCR, TCRdb re-called the multiplex PCR reads, giving one row per CDR3 protein. Of about 500,000 distinct CDR3 sequences in the sample, about a sixth were seen once. This receptor was identified in a woman aged 18-29 years with Graves' ophthalmopathy. The chain uses TRBV19 and TRBJ1-1; no definite D call. Specimen: blood. The CDR3 DNA sequence: TGTGCCAGTAGTATAGTGAAAGGTATTGAAGCTTTCTTT. This translates into CASSIVKGIEAFF.